A selection of T cell receptor beta chains follows, all from one sample in a study of OX40 agonist ivuxolimab in advanced cancers. The table came from immunoSEQ multiplex PCR; TCRdb's copy has only in-frame clones and leaves some out. Of tens of thousands of clones listed, roughly four fifths are singletons. The sample consisted of CD4+ or CD8+ T cells sorted from blood, taken in a trial of the OX40 agonist ivuxolimab. The receptors originated from an adult with an advanced solid tumor such as melanoma, head and neck, liver or kidney cancer. CDR3s include the opening cysteine and the closing phenylalanine or tryptophan. Each record gives: V gene, J gene, clone size, CDR3 length, D gene, CDR3 protein, CDR3 DNA. The D gene is left open where the match is weak. Some rows have no size entry. The others give once, few or many, or a class for an expanded clone.

>TRBV11-3|TRBJ1-2|NA|14|TRBD1
CASSLDLGGNGYTF
TGTGCCAGCAGCTTAGATCTAGGGGGCAATGGCTACACCTTC
>TRBV5-6|TRBJ1-1|NA|16|TRBD1
CASSSHPGQGNTEAFF
TGTGCCAGCAGCTCTCACCCGGGACAGGGGAACACTGAAGCTTTCTTT
>TRBV19|TRBJ2-7|NA|17|NA
CVSSSRASTESSYEQYF
TGTGTCAGTAGTAGTAGGGCCTCGACCGAATCCTCCTACGAGCAGTACTTC
>TRBV14|TRBJ1-1|NA|19|TRBD1
CASSLWTGGTKARNTEAFF
TGTGCCAGCAGCCTTTGGACAGGGGGGACCAAGGCTCGGAACACTGAAGCTTTCTTT
>TRBV11-1|TRBJ2-1|NA|16|TRBD2
CASSLTSGAIDNEQFF
TGTGCCAGCAGCTTGACTAGCGGGGCCATAGACAATGAGCAGTTCTTC
>TRBV2|TRBJ1-3|NA|15|NA
CASRAGYSSGNTIYF
TGTGCCAGCAGAGCAGGGTATTCGTCTGGAAACACCATATATTTT
>TRBV7-5|TRBJ1-5|NA|19|NA
CARSLVPARNSYSNQPQHF
TGTGCCAGAAGCTTAGTCCCGGCTCGTAACAGTTATAGCAATCAGCCCCAGCATTTT
>TRBV4-2|TRBJ1-2|NA|16|TRBD1
CASSQEVPRGNYGYTF
TGTGCCAGCAGCCAAGAGGTCCCCAGGGGGAACTATGGCTACACCTTC
>TRBV10-3|TRBJ2-7|NA|18|TRBD2
CAISESRLAGEGSYEQYF
TGTGCCATCAGTGAGTCGAGACTAGCGGGAGAGGGCTCCTACGAGCAGTACTTC
>TRBV27|TRBJ2-7|many|14|NA
CASSLQGLTYEQYF
TGTGCCAGCAGTCTCCAGGGTCTTACCTACGAGCAGTACTTC
>TRBV18|TRBJ1-5|NA|15|TRBD1
CASSPTGVSNQPQHF
TGTGCCAGCTCACCCACAGGGGTTAGCAATCAGCCCCAGCATTTT
>TRBV10-2|TRBJ1-2|NA|14|TRBD1
CASSLTGVPNGYTF
TGCGCCAGCAGTCTGACAGGGGTCCCTAACGGCTACACCTTC
>TRBV2|TRBJ1-4|few|15|NA
CASSEGGQIYEKLFF
TGTGCCAGCAGTGAGGGTGGGCAGATTTATGAAAAACTGTTTTTT
>TRBV19|TRBJ1-2|NA|12|NA
CASSKANYGYTF
TGTGCCAGTAGTAAGGCTAACTATGGCTACACCTTC
>TRBV30|TRBJ1-1|few|11|NA
CAWSPTREAFF
TGTGCCTGGAGCCCAACCCGCGAAGCTTTCTTT
>TRBV28|TRBJ1-2|NA|14|NA
CASRPTGYPEGYTF
TGTGCCAGCAGACCCACAGGGTACCCCGAAGGCTACACCTTC
>TRBV9|TRBJ2-5|NA|15|TRBD1
CASSVAGQGTETQYF
TGTGCCAGCAGCGTAGCGGGACAGGGGACAGAGACCCAGTACTTC
>TRBV11-3|TRBJ1-1|few|15|NA
CASSLGGDMNTEAFF
TGTGCCAGCAGCTTGGGGGGAGACATGAACACTGAAGCTTTCTTT
>TRBV7-8|TRBJ2-1|NA|15|NA
CASSLGSVHYNEQFF
TGTGCCAGCAGCTTGGGAAGCGTTCACTACAATGAGCAGTTCTTC
>TRBV2|TRBJ2-5|NA|13|NA
CASGRTLQETQYF
TGTGCCAGCGGCCGGACTCTACAAGAGACCCAGTACTTC
>TRBV28|TRBJ1-1|NA|14|NA
CASSLGGADAEAFF
TGTGCCAGCAGTTTGGGGGGGGCAGATGCTGAAGCTTTCTTT
>TRBV5-1|TRBJ1-4|NA|14|TRBD1
CASTPRDRDEKLFF
TGCGCCAGCACTCCCCGGGACAGGGACGAAAAACTGTTTTTT
>TRBV7-2|TRBJ2-1|once|14|TRBD2
CASSLSSGNNEQFF
TGTGCCAGCAGCTTATCTAGCGGGAATAATGAGCAGTTCTTC
>TRBV6-5|TRBJ1-2|few|15|NA
CASSYQRGALYGYTF
TGTGCCAGCAGTTATCAGCGGGGCGCGCTCTATGGCTACACCTTC
>TRBV29-1|TRBJ1-1|few|13|NA
CSVVLGGDTEAFF
TGCAGCGTTGTCTTGGGAGGGGACACTGAAGCTTTCTTT
>TRBV7-2|TRBJ2-7|NA|13|NA
CASSLARNYEQYF
TGTGCCAGCAGCTTAGCCAGAAACTACGAGCAGTACTTC
>TRBV7-2|TRBJ2-2|NA|14|TRBD2
CASNGLASTGELFF
TGTGCCAGCAACGGACTAGCGTCGACCGGGGAGCTGTTTTTT
>TRBV15|TRBJ2-7|NA|12|NA
CATSSHGSEQYF
TGTGCCACCAGCTCCCACGGGAGCGAGCAGTACTTC
>TRBV5-4|TRBJ1-2|NA|15|NA
CASNPEAQTNYGYTF
TGTGCCAGCAACCCAGAGGCACAGACTAACTATGGCTACACCTTC
>TRBV7-2|TRBJ1-5|NA|16|NA
CASSLHGEGIYQPQHF
TGTGCCAGCAGCTTACATGGGGAAGGAATTTATCAGCCCCAGCATTTT
>TRBV19|TRBJ2-5|NA|13|NA
CASSPAAGETQYF
TGTGCCAGTAGTCCTGCCGCGGGGGAGACCCAGTACTTC
>TRBV6-6|TRBJ1-4|NA|14|NA
CASRDSLLNEKLFF
TGTGCCAGCAGGGACAGCCTGCTTAATGAAAAACTGTTTTTT
>TRBV7-3|TRBJ1-1|NA|14|NA
CASSFMASNTEAFF
TGTGCCAGCAGCTTCATGGCCTCTAACACTGAAGCTTTCTTT
>TRBV20-1|TRBJ1-2|NA|11|NA
CSALNPRVYTF
TGCAGTGCTCTTAACCCCAGGGTTTACACCTTC
>TRBV29-1|TRBJ2-3|NA|13|TRBD2
CGNRGVGTDTQYF
TGCGGCAATCGGGGGGTCGGCACAGATACGCAGTATTTT
>TRBV19|TRBJ2-5|NA|16|NA
CASSISGQGAHETQYF
TGTGCCAGTAGTATATCGGGTCAGGGTGCCCACGAGACCCAGTACTTC
>TRBV6-5|TRBJ2-7|once|15|NA
CASSYQAGSSYEQYF
TGTGCCAGCAGTTATCAGGCGGGATCGTCCTACGAGCAGTACTTC
>TRBV19|TRBJ2-2|NA|14|NA
CASRPGPPTGELFF
TGTGCCAGTAGACCTGGACCACCCACCGGGGAGCTGTTTTTT
>TRBV7-9|TRBJ1-1|NA|15|NA
CASSLGAGSNTEAFF
TGTGCCAGCAGCTTGGGGGCAGGTTCTAACACTGAAGCTTTCTTT
>TRBV18|TRBJ2-3|NA|12|NA
CASSPPTDTQYF
TGTGCCAGCTCACCACCGACAGATACGCAGTATTTT
>TRBV6-5|TRBJ1-6|NA|14|NA
CASSITVSDSPLHF
TGTGCCAGCAGTATAACGGTCAGCGATTCACCCCTCCACTTT
>TRBV4-1|TRBJ2-3|NA|15|NA
CASSQGPLVTDTQYF
TGCGCCAGCAGCCAAGGCCCATTAGTCACAGATACGCAGTATTTT
>TRBV19|TRBJ1-5|NA|15|TRBD1
CASSIEDRGNQPQHF
TGTGCCAGTAGTATAGAAGACAGGGGGAATCAGCCCCAGCATTTT
>TRBV18|TRBJ2-3|NA|13|NA
CASSPPNTDTQYF
TGTGCCAGCTCACCTCCCAACACAGATACGCAGTATTTT
>TRBV15|TRBJ1-2|NA|14|NA
CATSRPGTSYGYTF
TGTGCCACCAGCAGACCCGGGACGAGTTATGGCTACACCTTC
>TRBV6-1|TRBJ1-2|NA|13|NA
CASIRELNYGYTF
TGTGCCAGCATAAGGGAACTTAACTATGGCTACACCTTC
>TRBV5-1|TRBJ2-6|NA|19|TRBD1
CASSLSIGTGYSGANVLTF
TGCGCCAGCAGCCTCTCGATCGGGACAGGGTATTCTGGGGCCAACGTCCTGACTTTC
>TRBV5-6|TRBJ2-5|few|13|NA
CASSLRNLETQYF
TGTGCCAGCAGCTTGCGAAATTTAGAGACCCAGTACTTC
>TRBV27|TRBJ1-6|NA|13|TRBD1
CASSDRVSSPLHF
TGTGCCAGCAGTGACAGGGTTAGTTCACCCCTCCACTTT
>TRBV13|TRBJ2-7|once|16|TRBD1
CASSLSPDRVSVEQYF
TGTGCCAGCAGCTTATCTCCGGACAGGGTTTCGGTCGAGCAGTACTTC